Sequencing of this T cell receptor gamma chain was carried out in a study of gamma-delta T cells after stem cell transplantation. This CDR3 has 15 amino acids. The germline V gene has CDR1 EGSNGY and CDR2 YDSYNSKV. This clone was counted between two and nine times. This is likely an artifact of a read error, given a far larger clone one base away. At the DNA level, this CDR3 is encoded by other sequences in the same sample as well. TCRdb re-processed the RT-PCR reads using CATT. The sample shows 400 to 450 gamma-chain clones, about 18% of them seen only once. This clonotype was obtained from a human donor. It is not recorded whose cells these are; they may come from a transplant donor. The rearrangement links TRGV2 to TRGJP2. Source material: gamma-delta T cells. CDR3 bases: TGTGCCACTTGGGACGGTTATAGTAGTGATTGGATCAAGACGTTT. Its protein is CATWDGYSSDWIKTF.